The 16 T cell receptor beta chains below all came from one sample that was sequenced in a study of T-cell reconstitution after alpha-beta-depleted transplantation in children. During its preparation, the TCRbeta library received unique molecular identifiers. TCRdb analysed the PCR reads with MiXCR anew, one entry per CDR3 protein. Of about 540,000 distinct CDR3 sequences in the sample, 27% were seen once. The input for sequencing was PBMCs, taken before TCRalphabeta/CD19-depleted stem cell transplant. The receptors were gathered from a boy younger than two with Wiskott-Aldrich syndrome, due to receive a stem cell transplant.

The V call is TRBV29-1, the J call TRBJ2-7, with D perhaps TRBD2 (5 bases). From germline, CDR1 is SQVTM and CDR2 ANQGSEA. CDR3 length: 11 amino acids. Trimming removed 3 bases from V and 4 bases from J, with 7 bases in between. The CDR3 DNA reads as TGCAGCGTTGAGGCGGGTTACGAGCAGTACTTC. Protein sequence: CSVEAGYEQYF.

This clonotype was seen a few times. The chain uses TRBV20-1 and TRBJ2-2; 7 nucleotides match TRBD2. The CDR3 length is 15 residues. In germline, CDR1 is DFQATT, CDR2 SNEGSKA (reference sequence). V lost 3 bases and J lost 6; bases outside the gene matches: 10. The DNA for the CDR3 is TGCAGTGCTAGGTTGGCTAGCGGCGAACCCGGGGAGCTGTTTTTT. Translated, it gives CSARLASGEPGELFF.

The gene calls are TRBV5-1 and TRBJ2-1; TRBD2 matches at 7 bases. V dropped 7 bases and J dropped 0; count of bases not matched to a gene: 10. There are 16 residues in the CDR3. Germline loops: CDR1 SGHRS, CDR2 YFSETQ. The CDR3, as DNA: TGCGCCAGCGGGGCCTCAGCGGGGCTCTCCTACAATGAGCAGTTCTTC. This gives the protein CASGASAGLSYNEQFF.

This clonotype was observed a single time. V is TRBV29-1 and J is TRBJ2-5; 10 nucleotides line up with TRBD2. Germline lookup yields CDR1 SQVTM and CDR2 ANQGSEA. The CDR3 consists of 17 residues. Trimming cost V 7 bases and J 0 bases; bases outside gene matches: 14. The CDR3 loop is CSGLERGGDRYQETQYF. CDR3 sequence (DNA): TGCAGCGGTTTAGAGCGGGGGGGGGACAGGTACCAAGAGACCCAGTACTTC.

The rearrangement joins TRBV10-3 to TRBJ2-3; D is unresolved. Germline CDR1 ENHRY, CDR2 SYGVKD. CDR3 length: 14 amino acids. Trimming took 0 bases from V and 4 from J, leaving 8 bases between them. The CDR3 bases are TGTGCCATCAGTGAGTCTCTAGATTCAGATACGCAGTATTTT. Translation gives CAISESLDSDTQYF.

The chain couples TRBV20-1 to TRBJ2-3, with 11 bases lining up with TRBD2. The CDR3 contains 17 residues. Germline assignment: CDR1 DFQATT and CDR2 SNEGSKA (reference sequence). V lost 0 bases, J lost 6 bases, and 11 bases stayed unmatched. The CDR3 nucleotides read TGCAGTGCTAGAGATAGTTCGGCTAGCGGGAGGTGGGATACGCAGTATTTT. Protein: CSARDSSASGRWDTQYF.

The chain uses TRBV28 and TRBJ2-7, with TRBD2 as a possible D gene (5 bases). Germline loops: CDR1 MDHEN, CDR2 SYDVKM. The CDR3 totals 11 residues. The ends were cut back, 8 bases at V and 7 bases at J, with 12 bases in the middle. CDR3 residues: CASGPRDEQYF. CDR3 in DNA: TGTGCCAGCGGCCCCCGGGATGAGCAGTACTTC. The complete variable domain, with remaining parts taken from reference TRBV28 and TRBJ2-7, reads DVKVTQSSRYLVKRTGEKVFLECVQDMDHENMFWYRQDPGLGLRLIYFSYDVKMKEKGDIPEGYSVSREKKERFSLILESASTNQTSMYLCASGPRDEQYFGPGTRLTVT.

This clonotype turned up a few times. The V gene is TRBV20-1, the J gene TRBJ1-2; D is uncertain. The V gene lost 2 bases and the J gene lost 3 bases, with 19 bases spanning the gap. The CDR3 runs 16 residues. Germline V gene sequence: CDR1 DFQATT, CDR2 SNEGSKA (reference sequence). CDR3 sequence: CSARFGSVWADYGYTF. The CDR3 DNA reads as TGCAGTGCTAGATTCGGGAGCGTCTGGGCTGACTATGGCTACACCTTC.

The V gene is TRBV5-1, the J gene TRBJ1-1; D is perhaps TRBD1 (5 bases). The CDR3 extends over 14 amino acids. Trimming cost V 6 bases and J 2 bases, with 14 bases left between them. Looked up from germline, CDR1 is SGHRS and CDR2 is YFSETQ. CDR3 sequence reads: CASIDPRDNTEAFF. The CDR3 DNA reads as TGCGCCAGCATCGACCCCCGGGACAACACTGAAGCTTTCTTT.

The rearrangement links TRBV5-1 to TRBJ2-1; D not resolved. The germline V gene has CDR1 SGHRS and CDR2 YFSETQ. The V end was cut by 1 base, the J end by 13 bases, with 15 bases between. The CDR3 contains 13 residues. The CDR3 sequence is CASSLLGLEVQFF. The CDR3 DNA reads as TGCGCCAGCAGCTTGCTCGGGCTAGAGGTTCAGTTCTTC.

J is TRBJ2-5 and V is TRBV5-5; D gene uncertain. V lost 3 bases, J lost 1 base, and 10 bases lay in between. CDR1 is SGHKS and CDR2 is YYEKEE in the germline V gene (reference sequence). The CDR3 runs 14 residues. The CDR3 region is CASSSSLVQETQYF. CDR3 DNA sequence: TGTGCCAGCAGCTCCTCCCTGGTCCAAGAGACCCAGTACTTC.

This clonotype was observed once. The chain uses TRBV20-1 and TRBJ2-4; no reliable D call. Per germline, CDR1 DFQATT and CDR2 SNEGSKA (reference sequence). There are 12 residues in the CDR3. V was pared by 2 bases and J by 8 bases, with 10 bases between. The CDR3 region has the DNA TGCAGTGCTAGACGGTTGGCGGACATTCAGTACTTC. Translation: CSARRLADIQYF.

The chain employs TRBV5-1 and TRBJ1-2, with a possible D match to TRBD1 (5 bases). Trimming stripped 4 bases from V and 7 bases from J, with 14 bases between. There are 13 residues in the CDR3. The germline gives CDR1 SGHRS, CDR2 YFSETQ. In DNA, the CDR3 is TGCGCCAGCAGCCCACTGGGGGTAGGTGGCTACACCTTC. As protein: CASSPLGVGGYTF.

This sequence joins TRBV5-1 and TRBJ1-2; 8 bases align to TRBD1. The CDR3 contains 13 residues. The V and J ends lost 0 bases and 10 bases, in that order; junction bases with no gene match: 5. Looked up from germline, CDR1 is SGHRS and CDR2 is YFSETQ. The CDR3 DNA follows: TGCGCCAGCAGCTTGGGCAGGGGGCGCGACTACACCTTC. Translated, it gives CASSLGRGRDYTF.

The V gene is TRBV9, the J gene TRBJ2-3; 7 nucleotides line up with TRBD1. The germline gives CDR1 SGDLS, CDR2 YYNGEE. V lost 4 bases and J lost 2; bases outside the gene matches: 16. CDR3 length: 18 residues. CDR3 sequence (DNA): TGTGCCAGCAGCCCCCGCCTCTGGACAGGTGGACCCACAGATACGCAGTATTTT. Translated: CASSPRLWTGGPTDTQYF.

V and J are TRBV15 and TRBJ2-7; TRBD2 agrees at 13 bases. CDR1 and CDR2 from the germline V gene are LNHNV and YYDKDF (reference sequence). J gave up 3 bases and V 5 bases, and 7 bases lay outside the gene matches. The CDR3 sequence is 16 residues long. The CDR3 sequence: CATSGGLAGVLYEQYF. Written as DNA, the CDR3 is TGTGCCACCAGCGGCGGACTAGCGGGAGTCCTCTACGAGCAGTACTTC.